A single sample is the source of the 5 T cell receptor beta chains below, sequenced in a study of cytomegalovirus exposure and HLA in healthy donors. In the PCR, 60 Vbeta and 13 Jbeta primers were used. Libraries were prepared by immunoSEQ multiplex PCR; TCRdb keeps only in-frame clonotypes and omits some of them. The data hold 150,000 to 200,000 clones, with around 83% observed a single time. The source material was PBMCs. The source is a man between 45 and 60 years old in good health and CMV-seropositive.

This chain links TRBV5-1 with TRBJ1-2; 7 positions agree with TRBD1. V lost 5 bases and J lost 7; bases outside the gene matches: 11. CDR1 is SGHRS and CDR2 is YFSETQ in the germline V gene. This CDR3 spans 14 amino acids. The DNA of the CDR3 is TGCGCCAGCAGTAACTCAAGGGGGCCTGGTGGCTACACCTTC. Translation: CASSNSRGPGGYTF.

The gene calls are TRBV9 and TRBJ1-1; D gene uncertain. Germline loops: CDR1 SGDLS, CDR2 YYNGEE. The CDR3 contains 13 residues. The V and J ends lost 0 bases and 2 bases respectively, with 5 bases between them. The CDR3 is CASSVGSNTEAFF. DNA of the CDR3: TGTGCCAGCAGCGTAGGGAGTAACACTGAAGCTTTCTTT.

The rearrangement links TRBV6-1 to TRBJ2-1, with a tentative D call TRBD2 (6 bases). With 6 bases removed from V and 0 bases from J, the gap between germline ends came to 12 bases. This CDR3 region has 15 residues. Germline CDR1 is MNHNS and CDR2 is SASEGT. CDR3 amino acids: CASRLAGSSYNEQFF. DNA of the CDR3: TGTGCCAGCAGACTAGCCGGGAGCTCCTACAATGAGCAGTTCTTC.

The V and J genes are TRBV7-8 and TRBJ1-5; D gene uncertain. The CDR3 covers 15 residues. With 8 bases removed from V and 4 bases from J, the gap between germline ends came to 18 bases. Germline V gene lookup returns CDR1 SGHVS and CDR2 FQNEAQ. As DNA, the CDR3 is TGTGCCAGCCTTGAGGCGGGGTTCGGGAATCAGCCCCAGCATTTT. It yields the protein CASLEAGFGNQPQHF.

CDR3 loop: CASSLGTGWANIQYF. For the CDR3, the DNA is TGTGCCAGCAGCTTGGGGACAGGGTGGGCAAACATTCAGTACTTC. This rearrangement joins TRBV2 to TRBJ2-4; TRBD1 matches at 9 bases. The CDR3 totals 15 residues. The V gene end was trimmed by 6 bases and the J gene end by 6 bases; junction bases not matched to a gene: 9. Looked up from germline, CDR1 is SNHLY and CDR2 is FYNNEI.